This passage covers 16 T cell receptor beta chains from one sample sequenced in a study of blood T cell repertoires in COVID-19. Repertoires were generated with immunoSEQ multiplex PCR, while TCRdb's copy carries only in-frame clones and drops some. The data contain some 270,000 clones, over 80% of them singletons. Sequencing used peripheral blood. The origin of the receptors is a woman aged 40 to 50 who had recovered from COVID-19.

The chain combines TRBV7-2 with TRBJ2-5; TRBD2 matches 8 bases. Germline trimming cut 1 base from V and 2 bases from J; bases unmatched to any gene: 3. The CDR3 is made up of 15 amino acids. From germline, CDR1 is SGHTA and CDR2 FQGNSA. The CDR3 DNA reads TGTGCCAGCAGCTTAGTGGCTAGCGGGCAAGAGACCCAGTACTTC. Residues: CASSLVASGQETQYF.

This chain connects TRBV28 to TRBJ1-6; 10 nucleotides line up with TRBD1. Per germline, CDR1 MDHEN and CDR2 SYDVKM. J was trimmed by 0 bases and V by 5 bases; bases with no gene match: 13. CDR3 size: 20 residues. CDR3 sequence: CASSLLGDRGLSSYNSPLHF. In nucleotides, the CDR3 is TGTGCCAGCAGTCTTCTAGGGGACAGGGGTCTAAGCTCCTATAATTCACCCCTCCACTTT.

The count of this clone is one. The rearrangement uses TRBV5-8 and TRBJ1-1, with 9 bases that match TRBD1. Germline V gene sequence: CDR1 SGHTS, CDR2 YDEGEE. The CDR3 runs to 17 residues. Trimming cost V 2 bases and J 3 bases; bases outside gene matches: 11. The CDR3 DNA follows: TGTGCCAGCAGCTTTGGGACAGGGAGGCTGTTGGACACTGAAGCTTTCTTT. Translating it yields CASSFGTGRLLDTEAFF.

This clone has just a few counts. V is TRBV29-1 and J is TRBJ2-7, with a possible D match to TRBD1 (6 bases). The germline V gene has CDR1 SQVTM and CDR2 ANQGSEA. The CDR3 has 15 amino acids. V was cut by 6 bases and J by 4 bases, with 22 bases left in between. CDR3 in amino acids: CSVSTGTSALYEQYF. The DNA for the CDR3 is TGCAGCGTCTCCACCGGGACATCGGCTCTATACGAGCAGTACTTC.

The CDR3 protein is CASSLRTGGYQETQYF. The CDR3 bases are TGTGCCAGCAGCTTAAGGACAGGGGGGTACCAAGAGACCCAGTACTTC. This chain connects TRBV7-9 to TRBJ2-5; 10 nucleotides match TRBD1. The CDR3 runs 16 residues. Germline values: CDR1 SEHNR, CDR2 FQNEAQ (reference sequence). After removal of 2 bases from V and 0 bases from J, the junction contained 3 bases not matched to a gene.

This chain joins TRBV6-1 and TRBJ2-5, with 10 positions matching TRBD2. In germline, CDR1 is MNHNS, CDR2 SASEGT. With V trimmed by 2 bases and J by 5 bases, 5 bases remained unmatched. The CDR3 consists of 15 residues. This CDR3 is CASSERATSGETQYF. In DNA form, the CDR3 reads TGTGCCAGCAGTGAAAGGGCGACTAGCGGGGAGACCCAGTACTTC.

The chain uses TRBV11-2 and TRBJ2-1; 9 bases fit TRBD1. From germline, CDR1 is SGHAT and CDR2 FQNNGV. V shed 5 bases, J shed 8 bases, and the junction held 10 bases outside the gene matches. The CDR3 runs 15 residues. The CDR3 bases are TGTGCCAGCAGCGCCACGGGACAGGGTTCAGATGAGCAGTTCTTC. It yields the protein CASSATGQGSDEQFF.

V is TRBV7-9 and J is TRBJ2-1, with D unclear. This CDR3 is 13 amino acids long. Germline values: CDR1 SEHNR, CDR2 FQNEAQ (reference sequence). V was cut by 4 bases and J by 8 bases, with 12 bases left in between. The CDR3 DNA sequence: TGTGCCAGCAGCTATCTCCTCGGTGATGAGCAGTTCTTC. Translation gives CASSYLLGDEQFF.

CDR3 loop: CASSQSVFESQGRLNTEAFF. CDR3 bases: TGCGCCAGCAGTCAATCGGTTTTTGAGTCACAGGGTAGGTTGAACACTGAAGCTTTCTTT. J is TRBJ1-1 and V is TRBV23-1; maybe TRBD1 (6 bases). TRBV23-1 is identified as an open reading frame with a role that is uncertain. The V gene lost 0 bases and the J gene lost 0 bases, with 23 bases spanning the gap. The CDR3 extends over 20 amino acids.

The rearrangement joins TRBV18 to TRBJ2-7; no reliable D call. V lost 3 bases and J 4 bases, leaving 10 bases between the germline ends. The CDR3 is 13 residues long. In germline, CDR1 is KGHSH, CDR2 LQKENI. The CDR3 protein is CASSPPVRYEQYF. The DNA for the CDR3 is TGTGCCAGCTCACCCCCCGTACGGTACGAGCAGTACTTC.

This chain connects TRBV6-5 to TRBJ1-2; D is unresolved. CDR1 is MNHEY and CDR2 is SVGAGI in the germline V gene. V lost 8 bases, J lost 5 bases, and 21 bases lay in between. CDR3 size: 15 residues. The CDR3 DNA reads TGTGCCAGCCATCGGCCGGGATCGGTACGGTATGGCTACACCTTC. Translating gives CASHRPGSVRYGYTF.

V usage is TRBV9 and J usage is TRBJ2-7, with D unresolved. Trimming took 3 bases from V and 6 from J, leaving 13 bases between them. The germline V gene encodes CDR1 SGDLS and CDR2 YYNGEE. This CDR3 is 13 amino acids long. The CDR3 nucleotides are TGTGCCAGCAGCGCCGGGTCCCCGGGCGAGCAGTACTTC. This sequence encodes CASSAGSPGEQYF.

The chain recombines TRBV7-2 with TRBJ2-1, with TRBD2 matching 7 bases. The germline CDR1 and CDR2 sequences are SGHTA and FQGNSA. CDR3 length equals 16 residues. Trimming at V came to 5 bases and at J to 4 bases, leaving 11 bases not matched to a gene. The CDR3 region has the DNA TGTGCCAGCAGCCCCGGCTTGGGGGGGTTTTACAATGAGCAGTTCTTC. Translating gives CASSPGLGGFYNEQFF.

This clone was seen a handful of times. The rearrangement joins TRBV2 to TRBJ2-2, with D tentatively TRBD2 (6 bases). Trimming shortened V by 7 bases and J by 2 bases, and 11 bases separated the two germline ends. In germline, CDR1 is SNHLY, CDR2 FYNNEI. The CDR3 length is 14 residues. CDR3 region: CASKEGVNTGELFF. CDR3 nucleotides: TGTGCCAGCAAGGAGGGAGTCAACACCGGGGAGCTGTTTTTT.

V usage is TRBV21-1 and J usage is TRBJ2-7; the table's TRBD1 call for D was not verified on the DNA. TRBV21-1 is a documented pseudogene. This CDR3 region has 15 residues. The CDR3 coding sequence is TGTGCCAGCAGCAAAGATACAGGGGGAGAGTACGAGCAGTACTTC. Its protein product is CASSKDTGGEYEQYF.

V gene TRBV4-1 combines with J gene TRBJ2-4; 7 nucleotides match TRBD2. The ends lost 0 bases at V and 4 bases at J; junction bases unmatched: 6. Germline-derived CDR1 and CDR2 are MGHRA and YSYEKL. The CDR3 runs to 16 residues. The CDR3 bases are TGCGCCAGCAGCCAAGATCGGGCTAGCGGTAAAAACATTCAGTACTTC. This sequence encodes CASSQDRASGKNIQYF.